This T cell receptor beta chain was sequenced in a study of T cell repertoires in cytomegalovirus infection. About the study: HLA-B-restricted CMV epitopes that are well studied, plus recently identified HLA-C-restricted ones, were used by the study. Whole-study findings and limits: There were HLA-C-restricted CMV-specific TCR beta clonotypes dominating the ex vivo response. Carriers of CMV and the relevant HLA type were discriminated by public TCR beta frequency.

The germline V and J ends were trimmed by 3 bases and 3 bases, with 12 bases remaining between them. CDR1 MGHDK and CDR2 SYGVNS come from the germline V gene. This CDR3 region has 16 residues. TCRdb itself ran the reads through MiXCR, one entry per CDR3 protein. The table lists about 180,000 distinct CDR3 sequences, roughly 22% of them singletons. Notes on this clonotype: Its antigen remains unknown.

Sequences were derived from CD8+ T cells from cultured PBMCs, sampled from culture after CMV antigen stimulation. V usage is TRBV25-1 and J usage is TRBJ1-6; TRBD1 might be the D (5 bases). The TCR was taken from a human donor in good health (CMV status not recorded). Some clones in this sample may be carry-over from other donors' samples. CDR3 loop: CASSDGGDFYNSPLHF. CDR3 nucleotide sequence: TGTGCCAGCAGTGATGGGGGGGATTTCTATAATTCACCCCTCCACTTT. Full variable domain (remainder filled in from reference TRBV25-1 and TRBJ1-6): EADIYQTPRYLVIGTGKKITLECSQTMGHDKMYWYQQDPGMELHLIHYSYGVNSTEKGDLSSESTVSRIRTEHFPLTLESARPSHTSQYLCASSDGGDFYNSPLHFGNGTRLTVT.